This T cell receptor (beta chain) was retrieved from a study of patients with pleural tuberculosis. TCRdb fed the reads into MiXCR, producing one record per CDR3 protein. The sample has about 29,000 distinct CDR3 sequences; about a sixth are singletons. CDR1 and CDR2 (germline): KGHSH, LQKENI. V dropped 6 bases and J dropped 2; count of bases not matched to a gene: 11. This CDR3 comprises 16 residues. This clonotype was seen once. The rearrangement links TRBV18 to TRBJ2-5; 8 bases line up with TRBD2. The material sequenced was peripheral blood. The TCR comes from a human donor with pleural tuberculosis. The DNA of the CDR3 is TGTGCCAGCTCGTCCGTAGCGGGAAGCAGGCAAGAGACCCAGTACTTC. Translating gives CASSSVAGSRQETQYF. Combining the CDR3 with reference TRBV18 and TRBJ2-5 gives the whole variable domain NAGVMQNPRHLVRRRGQEARLRCSPMKGHSHVYWYRQLPEEGLKFMVYLQKENIIDESGMPKERFSAEFPKEGPSILRIQQVVRGDSAAYFCASSSVAGSRQETQYFGPGTRLLVL.